A selection of T cell receptor beta chains follows, all from one sample in a study of blood T cells in healthy people across ages. TCRdb reprocessed the 5' RACE reads via MiXCR and lists one record per CDR3 protein. The sample holds some 700,000 distinct CDR3 sequences, approximately 21% seen once. Specimen: blood. These receptors all stem from an older man in good health. Both conserved end residues are part of each CDR3. The D gene is left open where the match is weak. Some rows have no size entry. The others give once, few or many, or a class for an expanded clone.

j_call v_call d_call clone_size cdr3_nt cdr3_aa
TRBJ1-2 TRBV20-1 NA few TGCAGTGCTAGAGATAGCTGGGACGCCGAGGGTGGCTACACCTTC CSARDSWDAEGGYTF
TRBJ2-7 TRBV5-6 NA few TGTGCCAGCAGCTTCGGGTATACCTACGAGCAGTACTTC CASSFGYTYEQYF
TRBJ1-2 TRBV28 NA few TGTGCCAGCAGGGCAGGTATTAACTATGGCTACACCTTC CASRAGINYGYTF
TRBJ2-3 TRBV6-5 NA few TGTGCCACACTCGACGGGCGGCTAAGCACAGATACGCAGTATTTT CATLDGRLSTDTQYF
TRBJ2-1 TRBV30 TRBD2 once TGTGCCTGGCTACTACTAGCGCTTAGCTCCTACAATGAGCAGTTCTTC CAWLLLALSSYNEQFF
TRBJ2-3 TRBV5-6 NA many TGTGCCAGCCAACCAGGAGGAGCCACGCAGTATTTT CASQPGGATQYF
TRBJ2-3 TRBV7-2 TRBD2 many TGTGCCAGCAGCTTAGTGGGGGGGAGCACAGATACGCAGTATTTT CASSLVGGSTDTQYF
TRBJ2-5 TRBV2 NA few TGTGCCAGCACCAGGCAAAGCGGGCAAGAGACCCGGTACTTC CASTRQSGQETRYF
TRBJ2-1 TRBV12-3/TRBV12-4 NA NA TGTGCCAGCACCCTTGTGAGGGCAGGCAATGAGCAGTTCTTC CASTLVRAGNEQFF
TRBJ2-3 TRBV7-3 NA NA TGTGCCAGCAGCTTAATCCGGCGCACAGATACGCAGTATTTT CASSLIRRTDTQYF
TRBJ1-5 TRBV9 NA NA TGTGCCAGCAGCGTAGGAGAAGATACCTTCCCTCAGCCCCAGCATTTT CASSVGEDTFPQPQHF
TRBJ2-7 TRBV7-9 NA NA TGTGCCAGCAGAGGGGGGCCCTCCTACGAGCAGTACTTC CASRGGPSYEQYF
TRBJ2-5 TRBV6-1 NA NA TGTGCCAGCAGTGAACTCCGGCGTGTGGAGACCCAGTACTTC CASSELRRVETQYF
TRBJ2-1 TRBV7-9 NA NA TGTGCCAGCAGCCTCCAGACCTACAATGAGCAGTTCTTC CASSLQTYNEQFF
TRBJ2-5 TRBV18 NA many TGTGCCAGCTCTCCATCGGGACGCTTACTATTGGGGACCCAGTACTTC CASSPSGRLLLGTQYF
TRBJ2-3 TRBV5-1 TRBD2 few TGCGCCAGCAGCTACACTAGCGGGAGAGCAGATACGCAGTATTTT CASSYTSGRADTQYF
TRBJ2-1 TRBV12-3/TRBV12-4 TRBD2 many TGTGCCAGCACCTCCAGAGGGCTAGCGGCGGAGGAGCAGTTCTTC CASTSRGLAAEEQFF
TRBJ1-4 TRBV20-1 NA NA TGCAGTGCCGTACGGGGGCGAGCTAATGAAAAACTGTTTTTT CSAVRGRANEKLFF
TRBJ1-2 TRBV7-2 NA few TGTGCCAGCAGCTTAGAACAGGGACATGGCTACACCTTC CASSLEQGHGYTF
TRBJ2-3 TRBV9 TRBD2 few TGTGCCAGCAGCGCCTTGGCTAGCGGGAGGAGTAAGACAGATACGCAGTATTTT CASSALASGRSKTDTQYF
TRBJ2-3 TRBV7-9 NA few TGTGCCAGCAGCTCATCCCCTGGGACAACTAGCACAGATACGCAGTATTTT CASSSSPGTTSTDTQYF
TRBJ1-1 TRBV6-5 TRBD1 few TGTGCCAGCAGTGTAGGGACAGGCACTGAAGCTTTCTTT CASSVGTGTEAFF
TRBJ1-5 TRBV12-3/TRBV12-4 NA NA TGTGCCAGCAGTCCCGGGGGGCTCAATCAGCCCCAGCATTTT CASSPGGLNQPQHF
TRBJ2-7 TRBV5-1 NA NA TGCGCCAGCAGCTTGTTTTCAGGGAGCTCCTACGAGCAGTACTTC CASSLFSGSSYEQYF
TRBJ1-2 TRBV20-1 NA few TGCAGTGCTCCCATTGTTGGCTACACCTTC CSAPIVGYTF
TRBJ2-1 TRBV20-1 TRBD2 NA TGCAGTGCTAGTGTCCCCGGGGTAGCGGGGCTCTCCTACAATGAGCAGTTCTTC CSASVPGVAGLSYNEQFF
TRBJ2-1 TRBV7-6 TRBD2 few TGTGCCAGCAGCTTAGTAGGTAGAGCGGGGGACTCCTACAATGAGCAGTTCTTC CASSLVGRAGDSYNEQFF
TRBJ1-2 TRBV6-6 NA NA TGTGCCAGCAGTTACTCGAACAGGGTCGAAATCTATGGCTACACCTTC CASSYSNRVEIYGYTF
TRBJ1-2 TRBV3-1 NA NA TGTGCCAGCAGCCAAGGGGCAGGGTCGGTCTATGGCTACACCTTC CASSQGAGSVYGYTF
TRBJ2-3 TRBV6-1 TRBD1 few TGTGCCAGCAGCCCGGACAGGGGAAGGTCAGATACGCAGTATTTT CASSPDRGRSDTQYF
TRBJ2-3 TRBV30 NA NA TGTGCCTGGAGTTTTAGGGCGGGACCCACAGATACGCAGTATTTT CAWSFRAGPTDTQYF
TRBJ1-5 TRBV12-3/TRBV12-4 NA NA TGTGCCAGCAGTTCAACAGGGATACAGCCCCAGCATTTT CASSSTGIQPQHF
TRBJ1-2 TRBV5-1 NA NA TGCGCCAGCAGCTTGGAAAGTGCGGGCTATGGCTACACCTTC CASSLESAGYGYTF
TRBJ2-1 TRBV29-1 TRBD1 NA TGCAGCGTGAGACAGGGGGCTTTCAATGAGCAGTTCTTC CSVRQGAFNEQFF
TRBJ2-1 TRBV20-1 TRBD1 few TGCAGTCCAAGACAGGGTTTGTTCTATGAGCAGTTCTTC CSPRQGLFYEQFF
TRBJ2-3 TRBV12-3/TRBV12-4 NA NA TGTGCCAGCAGTTTATGGGCGATCGGGGAGTATTTT CASSLWAIGEYF
TRBJ2-3 TRBV14 TRBD2 few TGTGCCAGCAGCCAAATCGGCGGGGGATTGACCCGGACAGATACGCAGTATTTT CASSQIGGGLTRTDTQYF